These 3 T cell receptor beta chains originate from one sample sequenced in a study of blood T cell repertoires in COVID-19. Sequenced by immunoSEQ multiplex PCR; TCRdb stores in-frame clones only, minus some. Of some 77,000 clones in the sample, 90% are singletons; the top ten hold 3.5% to 5%. Specimen: peripheral blood. Receptors originate from a woman older than 75 with active or convalescent COVID-19.

The chain has TRBV7-2 and TRBJ2-7; tentatively, D is TRBD2 (6 bases). There are 13 residues in the CDR3. Per the germline V gene, CDR1 is SGHTA and CDR2 is FQGNSA. The germline V and J ends were trimmed by 5 bases and 7 bases, with 15 bases remaining between them. CDR3 bases: TGTGCCAGCAGCCCTGGGACTCCCAAGGAGCAGTACTTC. As protein: CASSPGTPKEQYF.

The J gene is TRBJ1-1, the V gene TRBV5-6; D call uncertain. CDR1 and CDR2 (germline): SGHDT, YYEEEE. The CDR3 has 14 amino acids. V was trimmed by 4 bases and J by 2 bases, leaving 12 bases between them. The CDR3 region has the DNA TGTGCCAGCAGCCGCAGGATACTTAACACTGAAGCTTTCTTT. Amino acids: CASSRRILNTEAFF.

This clone has a single count. The chain recombines TRBV7-2 with TRBJ2-5; D is possibly TRBD2 (6 bases). The ends were cut back, 3 bases at V and 1 base at J, with 15 bases in the middle. Germline CDR1 and CDR2: SGHTA and FQGNSA. CDR3 size: 16 residues. CDR3: CASSFNRRRAQETQYF. The CDR3 DNA follows: TGTGCCAGCAGCTTCAATCGTAGGAGGGCCCAAGAGACCCAGTACTTC.